Detailed here is one T cell receptor beta chain. This receptor's antigen is unknown. Base qualities are not recorded, but no much larger clone differs from it by a single base. Read against the paper, the sample's time point label means: roughly 26 weeks on oral tofacitinib. Read against the paper, the sample's treatment or condition label means: oral pan-JAK inhibitor, 5-10 mg twice daily. Lesional scalp punch biopsies and peripheral blood were collected from alopecia areata patients. PBMCs were isolated by density centrifugation and stained for CD3, CD4 and CD8, and CD4+ and CD8+ T cells were sorted on a FACSAria. This specimen comes from a study of CD8+ T cells in alopecia areata (dated by TCRdb to 2017 to 2018). Turning to the overall study: The treated patients, all with moderate-to-severe alopecia areata, were enrolled in an open-label pilot trial of oral tofacitinib given at 5 to 10 mg twice daily. Tofacitinib was administered for 6 to 18 months, and 6 months of follow-up off drug were then conducted to assess delayed response and recurrence. The SALT score, which quantifies the percentage of affected scalp surface area, was used to measure disease severity in treated patients. High-throughput TCRbeta sequencing was used to examine T cell clonal expansion in alopecia areata in both the C3H/HeJ mouse model and human patients. Human TCRbeta sequencing covered scalp tissue and sorted CD4+ and CD8+ peripheral blood T cells from patchy and totalis/universalis alopecia areata patients and healthy controls. Biopsies were taken from tofacitinib-treated patients at baseline and again at 4 and 24 weeks into treatment, and several of those patients also had a later scalp biopsy. Scalp clonality was compared among normal scalp (n=4), patchy alopecia areata scalp (n=8), and alopecia totalis/universalis scalp (n=8). RNA was extracted with the PAXgene miRNA kit for fixed scalp, the miRNeasy kit for PBMCs, and the RNeasy kit for mouse skin. immunoSEQ multiplex PCR using 35 Vbeta forward primers and 13 Jbeta reverse primers was used to amplify TCRbeta CDR3 regions.

From a lookup of the germline V gene (reference sequence), CDR1 and CDR2 are GTSNPN and SVGIG. Relative to germline, V is 5 bases shorter and J is 2 bases shorter, with 14 bases between their ends. Measured from the cysteine to the phenylalanine, the CDR3 is 14 residues long. The entry retains the CDR3 DNA only, 42 bases that are in frame from base 1. Libraries were built with the immunoSEQ multiplex PCR assay. RNA was extracted from all samples and reverse transcribed into cDNA as template for TCR sequencing. SuperScript III was used to make first-strand cDNA, primed with a 2:1 mix of oligo-dT and random hexamers. A synthetic immune receptor repertoire was used to gauge amplification bias, and whatever bias remained was removed computationally. Turning to the authors' computational methods: After raw reads were preprocessed to remove errors, the CDR3 was defined following IMGT conventions as running from the conserved cysteine to phenylalanine. Clonality was calculated as 1 minus Shannon entropy normalized by log2 of the number of productive unique TCRs. Whether each scalp clone was CD4 or CD8 was inferred by checking scalp TCRbeta sequences against the CD4 and CD8 repertoires from sorted blood. TCRdb carries this immuneACCESS record with in-frame sequences only. Its versions omit some clonotypes, under half of them owing to an unresolved V gene in the studies checked, with the rest unexplained. For V, J and clone size, that table is used; D and trimming come from the DNA. A total of about 76,000 clones appear in this sample, 66% of them only once. Of the sample, roughly a quarter is held by the ten largest clones.

What the study reported, not specific to this receptor: Lesional scalp, especially in alopecia totalis/universalis, showed higher clonality and more expanded CD8+ clones than normal scalp, suggesting antigenic drive. The treated cohort was small, with a single nonresponder, so links between baseline CD8+ expansion and response need larger studies. Tofacitinib significantly lowered scalp clonality and the number of expanded CD8+ clones among the top 100 scalp clones. TCR sequences shared between patients were less clear than in mice, possibly partly because of HLA diversity in the patient population. Many expanded lesional clones were found to persist in scalp and blood during tofacitinib treatment, and relapse after treatment cessation may be partly explained by this persistence. Unlike mouse skin, where gammadelta T cells dominate, normal human skin contains resident alphabeta T cells that get sequenced too, which complicates analysis of the scalp TCR repertoire.

Sample: CD8+ T cells sorted from blood, taken at week 24, from a patient treated with tofacitinib. The clonotype comes from a human donor with alopecia areata. Here the chain combines TRBV30 and TRBJ2-3; the D gene is perhaps TRBD1, on 6 matching bases. The sequenced DNA: TGTGCCTGGGTAACAGGGATTTCCACAGATACGCAGTATTTT. Protein translation: CAWVTGISTDTQYF.